These 8 T cell receptor beta chains were sequenced from one sample in a study of cytomegalovirus exposure and HLA in healthy donors. PCR was performed using 60 Vbeta and 13 Jbeta primers. Assay: immunoSEQ multiplex PCR; the TCRdb copy retains only in-frame clones and omits some. The sample records roughly 240,000 clones, roughly 81% being singletons. Sequencing was carried out using PBMCs. The receptors shown here come from a girl aged 2-10 years in good health and CMV-seronegative.

The gene calls are TRBV2 and TRBJ2-7; 8 nucleotides align to TRBD2. J lost 1 base, V lost 2 bases, and 4 bases had no gene match. The germline gives CDR1 SNHLY, CDR2 FYNNEI. This CDR3 contains 15 residues. The CDR3 spells CASSEPPGGSYEQYF. CDR3 bases: TGTGCCAGCAGTGAACCACCGGGGGGGTCCTACGAGCAGTACTTC.

DNA of the CDR3: TGTGCCAGCGATAGGACAGTCCAGCCCCAGCATTTT. Protein sequence: CASDRTVQPQHF. The rearrangement uses TRBV6-6 and TRBJ1-5; D possibly corresponds to TRBD1 (6 bases). Germline lookup yields CDR1 MNHNY and CDR2 SVGAGI (reference sequence). This CDR3 has 12 residues. The V and J ends lost 8 bases and 7 bases respectively, with 12 bases between them.

The chain employs TRBV5-1 and TRBJ2-1, with TRBD1 identical over 9 bases. The CDR3 totals 15 residues. V lost 3 bases, J lost 4 bases, and 5 bases stayed unmatched. Germline loops: CDR1 SGHRS, CDR2 YFSETQ. The CDR3 loop is CASSWTGAGYNEQFF. CDR3 nucleotide sequence: TGCGCCAGCAGCTGGACAGGGGCAGGGTACAATGAGCAGTTCTTC.

CDR3 DNA sequence: TGCAGCGTTGGAGCGGGGAGCTCCTACAATGAGCAGTTCTTC. Amino acids: CSVGAGSSYNEQFF. The chain joins TRBV29-1 to TRBJ2-1, with 7 bases lining up with TRBD2. The CDR3 runs to 14 residues. Losses at the gene ends were 4 bases for V and 0 bases for J; bases not matched to a gene: 3. Germline V gene lookup returns CDR1 SQVTM and CDR2 ANQGSEA.

The J gene is TRBJ1-1, the V gene TRBV12-5; D may be TRBD1 (6 bases). Germline V gene data show CDR1 as LGHNT and CDR2 as FRNRAP. V was cut by 6 bases and J by 7 bases, with 6 bases left in between. This CDR3 spans 10 amino acids. The DNA for the CDR3 is TGTGCTAGTGGGGACAGTGAAGCTTTCTTT. Translated: CASGDSEAFF.

This clone was observed once. The chain is built from TRBV7-2 and TRBJ2-3, with 7 bases that match TRBD2. V was pared by 4 bases and J by 1 base, with 2 bases of the junction left unmatched. CDR1 is SGHTA and CDR2 is FQGNSA in the germline V gene. The CDR3 is 14 amino acids. CDR3: CASSSGLGTDTQYF. The CDR3 DNA reads as TGTGCCAGCAGCTCCGGACTAGGCACAGATACGCAGTATTTT.

The V and J genes are TRBV19 and TRBJ1-1; 11 bases align to TRBD1. V shed 5 bases, J shed 4 bases, and the junction held 6 bases outside the gene matches. Germline V lookup: CDR1 LNHDA, CDR2 SQIVND (reference sequence). CDR3 size: 15 residues. CDR3 amino acids: CASSLRTGGVTEAFF. For the CDR3, the DNA is TGTGCCAGTAGTCTGCGGACAGGGGGCGTCACTGAAGCTTTCTTT. Complete variable domain (other parts from reference TRBV19 and TRBJ1-1): DGGITQSPKYLFRKEGQNVTLSCEQNLNHDAMYWYRQDPGQGLRLIYYSQIVNDFQKGDIAEGYSVSREKKESFPLTVTSAQKNPTAFYLCASSLRTGGVTEAFFGQGTRLTVV.

V gene TRBV7-6 combines with J gene TRBJ2-3; 10 bases are shared with TRBD2. V dropped 1 base and J dropped 1; count of bases not matched to a gene: 8. The CDR3 totals 18 residues. Germline assignment: CDR1 SGHVS and CDR2 FNYEAQ. DNA of the CDR3: TGTGCCAGCAGCTTAGGAGCGGGGGGGCCTCTCGGCACAGATACGCAGTATTTT. Amino acids: CASSLGAGGPLGTDTQYF.